Following are 9 T cell receptor beta chains from one sample sequenced in a study of spatial heterogeneity in lung cancer. Time point: sample taken at primary tumor resection. Via MiXCR, TCRdb re-called the 5' RACE reads, giving one row per CDR3 protein. This sample carries tens of thousands of distinct CDR3 sequences, about 7% of them seen once, and the ten largest clones take 29%. The sequences come from PBMCs, collected at surgery. The receptors come from a female donor with early-stage non-small cell lung cancer.

Ten or more counts support this clonotype. The chain joins TRBV10-3 to TRBJ2-2, with 7 nucleotides matching TRBD2. Losses at the gene ends were 8 bases for V and 0 bases for J; bases not matched to a gene: 12. Germline V CDR1 and CDR2: ENHRY, SYGVKD. This CDR3 spans 17 amino acids. The CDR3 nucleotides are TGTGCCATCGGGCTCGGGCTAGCGGAATCGAACACCGGGGAGCTGTTTTTT. Encoded protein: CAIGLGLAESNTGELFF.

Ten or more counts support this clonotype. This chain connects TRBV7-4 to TRBJ2-1, with D perhaps being TRBD1 or TRBD2 (5 bases each). CDR3 length: 13 amino acids. V was pared by 1 base and J by 14 bases, with 15 bases between. Germline V gene lookup returns CDR1 SGHVT and CDR2 SQSDAQ. The CDR3 sequence: CASSLEVRQGEFF. CDR3 DNA: TGTGCCAGCAGCTTAGAAGTCCGGCAGGGAGAGTTCTTC.

This chain connects TRBV19 to TRBJ2-3, with D possibly TRBD2 on 5 matching bases. Germline CDR1 and CDR2: LNHDA and SQIVND (reference sequence). This CDR3 has 15 residues. V was pared by 9 bases and J by 5 bases, with 21 bases between. The CDR3 spells CASAQVAGQGDTQYF. In DNA form, the CDR3 reads TGTGCCAGCGCCCAGGTGGCGGGCCAAGGAGATACGCAGTATTTT.

The sample holds many counts of this clonotype. J is TRBJ2-3 and V is TRBV20-1; 10 bases are shared with TRBD2. Germline V gene sequence: CDR1 DFQATT, CDR2 SNEGSKA (reference sequence). Losses at the gene ends were 0 bases for V and 6 bases for J; bases not matched to a gene: 3. The CDR3 runs 14 residues. The CDR3 sequence is CSARESGGADTQYF. CDR3 bases: TGCAGTGCTAGAGAAAGCGGGGGGGCCGATACGCAGTATTTT.

This clonotype was picked up many times. CDR3 sequence: CASSLGVAAYNEQFF. CDR3 DNA sequence: TGCGCCAGCAGCTTGGGGGTAGCCGCCTACAATGAGCAGTTCTTC. This sequence joins TRBV5-1 and TRBJ2-1; D unclear. This CDR3 is 15 amino acids long. In germline, CDR1 is SGHRS, CDR2 YFSETQ. With 0 bases removed from V and 2 bases from J, the gap between germline ends came to 9 bases.

This clonotype was seen a few times. V and J are TRBV5-5 and TRBJ2-5; D assignment may be TRBD1 or TRBD2 (6 bases each). This CDR3 is 13 amino acids long. Trimming cost V 7 bases and J 2 bases, with 12 bases left between them. CDR1 and CDR2 (germline): SGHKS, YYEKEE (reference sequence). CDR3 nucleotide sequence: TGTGCCAGCGGCGGGGACACGCAAGAGACCCAGTACTTC. Translating it yields CASGGDTQETQYF. Combining the CDR3 with reference TRBV5-5 and TRBJ2-5 gives the whole variable domain DAGVTQSPTHLIKTRGQQVTLRCSPISGHKSVSWYQQVLGQGPQFIFQYYEKEERGRGNFPDRFSARQFPNYSSELNVNALLLGDSALYLCASGGDTQETQYFGPGTRLLVL.

The table lists this clonotype with a few counts. The chain links TRBV3-1 to TRBJ2-7; TRBD1 might be the D (6 bases). Per the germline V gene, CDR1 is LGHDT and CDR2 is YNNKEL (reference sequence). The CDR3 extends over 15 amino acids. The V gene lost 0 bases and the J gene lost 2 bases, with 11 bases spanning the gap. CDR3 coding DNA: TGTGCCAGCAGCCAAGATGAGGGACACCCCTACGAGCAGTACTTC. Translated, it gives CASSQDEGHPYEQYF.

The table lists this clonotype with many counts. The V and J genes are TRBV7-2 and TRBJ2-2, with a weak D call TRBD2 (7 bases). V was cut by 5 bases and J by 7 bases, with 14 bases left in between. In germline, CDR1 is SGHTA, CDR2 FQGNSA. CDR3 size: 14 residues. Here the CDR3 reads CASSTRGGGGELFF. CDR3 bases: TGTGCCAGCAGCACCCGCGGGGGCGGCGGGGAGCTGTTTTTT.

This clonotype was seen repeatedly, ten times or more. The rearrangement uses TRBV12-3 or TRBV12-4 and TRBJ2-1, with D perhaps matching TRBD2 (6 bases). Trimming stripped 5 bases from V and 7 bases from J, with 15 bases between. The CDR3 loop spans 14 amino acids. CDR3 protein: CASSPPGTRNEQFF. DNA of the CDR3: TGTGCCAGCAGTCCGCCGGGGACTCGGAATGAGCAGTTCTTC.